This TCR beta chain was recorded in a study of T cell responses to AZD1222 COVID-19 vaccine (dated by TCRdb to about 2021). Turning to the overall study: Because spike-specific TCR depth and breadth did not differ between the two schedules, AZD1222 recipients who got a second dose at roughly 4 weeks were pooled with those who got a second dose at roughly 12 weeks. TCR sequencing was performed for 230 to 250 trial participants, of whom about 200 were given two doses of AZD1222 and around 26 were given two doses of MenACWY control vaccine. Enrollment into the trials was organized by age into subgroups of 18-55, 56-69 and 70-plus years, and those subgroups contained approximately 150, 30 and 60 TCR-sequenced participants, respectively. What the work shows at the level of the full study, not this receptor alone: Reportedly, close to half of the unique spike-specific TCRs recognized epitopes lying outside the regions that are mutated in the B.1.351 and B.1.1.7 variants. Because no day 14 peak-response samples were available, repertoires were characterized only after the peak T cell response. Participants were mostly white British and included more females than males, and it was suggested by the authors that clonal diversity may have been underestimated. In the small 56-69-year group, the increase in depth fell short of significance, most likely because of low power. Conclusions about previously exposed vaccinees were limited because only six AZD1222 recipients were SARS-CoV-2 seropositive at baseline. The whole spike protein was spanned by vaccine-associated CD4 TCRs, and dominant responses were seen in regions 160-218 and 743-854. A significant rise in spike-specific TCR breadth and depth was observed after two AZD1222 doses relative to day 0 and relative to MenACWY recipients.

The CDR3 regions of human TCRbeta chains were subjected to immunosequencing. For the original study's pipeline: TCRs in the repertoires were compared against a reference library of SARS-CoV-2-specific TCRs that had been generated with the MIRA antigen-specificity platform. Breadth was defined as the fraction of unique TCRs that were SARS-CoV-2-associated, and depth was defined as the fraction of total T cells that were SARS-CoV-2-associated. Using the MIRA data, each spike-specific TCR was mapped to the spike region that the TCR reacts to and placed in a CD4 or CD8 class. Log10-transformed breadth and depth values were compared by one-way ANOVA with Sidak's multiple comparisons tests. TCRdb retrieved this table from immuneACCESS and kept in-frame rearrangements only. Not all clones are present; in checked studies, unresolved V genes account for under half, and no reason is known for the remainder. D and trimming were read from the DNA, whereas the V and J calls and clone size are those reported in that table. The sample table lists about 44,000 clones, 75% to 85% of them with a count of one. The top ten constitute about 51% of the sample.

The table lists this clone with a count of one. Its binding antigen is unknown. No base-level quality is on record; no much larger clone is a single base apart. This specimen's time point label, interpreted: baseline before first vaccination. Vaccinee samples came from UK trials COV001 and COV002, including a single-blind randomized controlled phase 2/3 trial of AZD1222 (ChAdOx1 nCoV-19) in healthy adults. For TCRbeta chain sequencing, PBMC samples were collected from trial participants at day 0 and at day 28 after the second dose. The receptor's source is an adult in good health. Sequenced here: peripheral blood, sampled on day 0 of AZD1222 vaccination.

The CDR3 loop reads CASSIRQGTGTDTQYF. The DNA sequence follows: TGTGCCAGCAGCATACGACAGGGGACGGGCACAGATACGCAGTATTTT. This chain joins TRBV14 to TRBJ2-3; 8 central bases correspond to TRBD1. CDR1 and CDR2 were assigned from the germline V gene as SGHDN and FVKESK. Reading from cysteine to phenylalanine, the CDR3 counts 16 amino acids. Only CDR3 DNA remains: 48 bases, in frame from the first base. V is pruned by 5 bases and J by 1 base, leaving 8 bases of the junction without a gene match.